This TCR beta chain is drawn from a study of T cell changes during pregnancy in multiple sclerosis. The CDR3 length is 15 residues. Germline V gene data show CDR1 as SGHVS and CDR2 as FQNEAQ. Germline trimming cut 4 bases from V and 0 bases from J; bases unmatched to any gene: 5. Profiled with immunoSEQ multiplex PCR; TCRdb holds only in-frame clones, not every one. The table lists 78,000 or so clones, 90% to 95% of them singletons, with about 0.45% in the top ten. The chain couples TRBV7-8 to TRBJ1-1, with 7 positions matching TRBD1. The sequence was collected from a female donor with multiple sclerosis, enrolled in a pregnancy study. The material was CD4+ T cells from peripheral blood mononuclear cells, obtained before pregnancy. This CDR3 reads CASSSRTGLNTEAFF. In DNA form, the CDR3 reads TGTGCCAGCAGCTCCCGGACAGGTTTGAACACTGAAGCTTTCTTT. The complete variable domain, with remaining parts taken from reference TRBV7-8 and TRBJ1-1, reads GAGVSQSPRYKVAKRGQDVALRCDPISGHVSLFWYQQALGQGPEFLTYFQNEAQLDKSGLPSDRFFAERPEGSVSTLKIQRTQQEDSAVYLCASSSRTGLNTEAFFGQGTRLTVV.